The clone carrying this TCR beta chain has more than one count but fewer than ten. Its antigen is unknown. The data derive from a study of T cells after yellow fever vaccination. Points from the study as a whole: When the response was secondary, it was weaker but reached its peak faster, day 5 versus 15. A small proportion of clonotypes was detected in both the CD4 and CD8 compartments. In post-booster samples, most primary-vaccination clones reappeared (approximately 95% CD4, around 87% CD8).

This CDR3 region has 13 residues. In germline, CDR1 is SGHDN, CDR2 FVKESK. The V gene lost 4 bases and the J gene lost 9 bases, with 13 bases spanning the gap. They built TCR cDNA with 5'RACE template switching, a step that put in a universal primer site and UMIs. TCRdb itself ran the 5' RACE reads through MiXCR, one entry per CDR3 protein. The data contain over 100,000 distinct CDR3 sequences, approximately 8.4% of them singletons. The material was CD8+ T cells sorted from PBMCs, obtained 45 days after the yellow fever booster vaccination. The gene calls are TRBV14 and TRBJ2-1, with D perhaps matching TRBD2 (6 bases). This clonotype originated in a man aged 30-40 years who received the YFV17D yellow fever vaccine. CDR3 region: CASSPGLLGEQFF. CDR3 nucleotide sequence: TGTGCCAGCAGCCCCGGACTACTCGGTGAGCAGTTCTTC.